Below, 13 T cell receptor beta chains from the same sample are listed, as sequenced in a study of CD8 T cells in ankylosing spondylitis. Regarding the study as a whole: Eight or nine highly homologous variants formed a TCR beta motif that appeared characteristic of ankylosing spondylitis blood.

One entry per CDR3 protein, called by TCRdb with MiXCR from the 5' RACE reads. The sample has 500,000 to 550,000 distinct CDR3 sequences; roughly 13% are singletons. No antigen has been identified for these receptors. Material for sequencing was blood, either unsorted or a sorted T cell fraction (not recorded which). The receptors shown here come from a male donor with ankylosing spondylitis.

The V and J genes are TRBV20-1 and TRBJ2-1, with D perhaps assigned TRBD1 or TRBD2 (5 bases each). The CDR3 covers 13 residues. Germline V gene sequence: CDR1 DFQATT, CDR2 SNEGSKA (reference sequence). V was cut by 3 bases and J by 7 bases, with 13 bases left in between. CDR3 in amino acids: CSASRGRRNEQFF. CDR3 DNA: TGCAGTGCTAGTCGGGGACGGCGGAATGAGCAGTTCTTC.

This clonotype has a count of ten or more. The chain has TRBV10-2 and TRBJ2-2; 8 bases fit TRBD2. The CDR3 has 16 amino acids. The trim removed 7 bases at V and 4 bases at J, leaving 11 bases unmatched. CDR1 WSHSY and CDR2 SAAADI come from the germline V gene. The CDR3 sequence is CASNFKAGVSTGELFF. For the CDR3, the DNA is TGCGCCAGCAATTTTAAAGCGGGAGTAAGCACCGGGGAGCTGTTTTTT.

This clonotype was picked up a small number of times. The chain has TRBV19 and TRBJ2-4, with 7 bases identical to TRBD1. CDR1 and CDR2 (germline): LNHDA, SQIVND (reference sequence). This CDR3 contains 15 residues. V lost 0 bases to trimming and J lost 7 bases; unmatched junction nucleotides: 6. The CDR3, as DNA: TGTGCCAGTAGTATAGAAATAACAGGGGCGAACATTCAGTACTTC. Translated, it gives CASSIEITGANIQYF.

The sample holds a few counts of this clonotype. The chain employs TRBV12-3 or TRBV12-4 and TRBJ2-5; TRBD1 matches 9 bases. The CDR3 contains 15 residues. V gave up 7 bases and J gave up 1 base; unmatched junction bases: 7. The DNA of the CDR3 is TGTGCCAGCATCTCTGGGACAGGGATCCAAGAGACCCAGTACTTC. Encoded protein: CASISGTGIQETQYF.

This clonotype occurred a few times. Here the CDR3 reads CASSHARGENEKLFF. DNA for the CDR3: TGTGCCAGCAGCCACGCTCGAGGGGAGAATGAAAAACTGTTTTTT. The chain recombines TRBV7-9 with TRBJ1-4, with D perhaps matching TRBD1 (5 bases). The V gene's germline CDR1 is SEHNR and CDR2 FQNEAQ (reference sequence). V was clipped by 5 bases and J by 5 bases, with 15 bases between them. This CDR3 spans 15 amino acids.

This clonotype appeared many times. The chain is built from TRBV20-1 and TRBJ1-1; D is unclear. V was shortened by 3 bases and J by 0 bases, with 14 bases between the two germline ends. The CDR3 sequence is 15 residues long. Germline V gives CDR1 DFQATT, CDR2 SNEGSKA (reference sequence). This chain's CDR3 is CSASGFGRMNTEAFF. The DNA of the CDR3 is TGCAGTGCTAGCGGGTTCGGCAGGATGAACACTGAAGCTTTCTTT.

In this sample, this clonotype turned up many times. The chain recombines TRBV20-1 with TRBJ2-7; D call uncertain. V was pared by 2 bases and J by 3 bases, with 11 bases between. Looked up from germline, CDR1 is DFQATT and CDR2 is SNEGSKA (reference sequence). The CDR3 loop spans 13 amino acids. The CDR3 reads CSARPRSLYEQYV. DNA for the CDR3: TGCAGTGCTAGACCGCGGTCCCTCTACGAGCAGTACGTC.

This chain connects TRBV29-1 to TRBJ2-7; possible D gene TRBD1, 6 bases. The CDR3 runs to 13 residues. Germline V gene sequence: CDR1 SQVTM, CDR2 ANQGSEA. The germline V and J ends were trimmed by 7 bases and 2 bases, with 15 bases remaining between them. The CDR3 nucleotides are TGCAGCGCCAGGGGACGGCTTACCTACGAGCAGTACTTC. Translating it yields CSARGRLTYEQYF.

The chain's CDR3 is CASSFEMLRNGYTF. CDR3 nucleotide sequence: TGCGCCAGCAGCTTCGAAATGTTAAGAAATGGCTACACCTTC. This chain uses TRBV5-1 with TRBJ1-2; D unresolved. The CDR3 is 14 amino acids. V dropped 2 bases and J dropped 6 bases, with 14 bases sitting between them. CDR1 is SGHRS and CDR2 is YFSETQ in the germline V gene.

This clonotype was found a few times. The genes are TRBV15 and TRBJ2-5; TRBD2 matches at 11 bases. The CDR3 sequence is 15 residues long. Germline V CDR1 and CDR2: LNHNV, YYDKDF (reference sequence). Trimming cost V 5 bases and J 5 bases; bases outside gene matches: 7. The CDR3 reads CATSFGLAGQETQYF. The CDR3 nucleotides read TGTGCCACCAGCTTCGGACTAGCGGGCCAGGAGACCCAGTACTTC.

J is TRBJ2-3 and V is TRBV25-1; TRBD1 agrees at 9 bases. This CDR3 comprises 15 residues. CDR1 is MGHDK, CDR2 SYGVNS, per germline. V dropped 3 bases and J dropped 3; count of bases not matched to a gene: 4. The CDR3 region is CASSDRDRVTDTQYF. DNA for the CDR3: TGTGCCAGCAGTGACCGGGACAGGGTTACAGATACGCAGTATTTT.

This clonotype was seen a few times. V gene TRBV5-1 combines with J gene TRBJ1-2, with 11 bases lining up with TRBD1. V shed 3 bases, J shed 6 bases, and the junction held 10 bases outside the gene matches. CDR3 size: 16 residues. Germline V gives CDR1 SGHRS, CDR2 YFSETQ. The CDR3 nucleotides are TGCGCCAGCAGCTATCTCGGACAGGGGGCGCAGAATGGCTACACCTTC. Amino acids: CASSYLGQGAQNGYTF.

V usage is TRBV10-3 and J usage is TRBJ2-1; 13 nucleotides align to TRBD2. CDR1 and CDR2 from the germline V gene are ENHRY and SYGVKD. Trimming removed 6 bases from V and 5 bases from J; junction bases left unmatched: 4. This CDR3 has 15 residues. The CDR3 loop is CAIRGGTSGDNEQFF. Written as DNA, the CDR3 is TGTGCCATCAGGGGGGGGACTAGCGGGGACAATGAGCAGTTCTTC.